This TCR beta chain comes out of a study of T cells in Graves' hyperthyroidism and ophthalmopathy. J was trimmed by 0 bases and V by 3 bases; bases with no gene match: 2. CDR3 length: 14 amino acids. Germline assignment: CDR1 DFQATT and CDR2 SNEGSKA (reference sequence). The table lists this clonotype with many counts. RNA transcripts gave rise to amplified TCR beta CDR3 regions. RT-PCR in the first round (using the HTBI primer set) targeted the TCR CDR3. TCRdb analysed the multiplex PCR reads with MiXCR anew, one entry per CDR3 protein. This sample has 250,000 to 350,000 distinct CDR3 sequences, with about a sixth found just once.

This clonotype was obtained from a woman in her fifties or sixties with Graves' ophthalmopathy. The gene calls are TRBV20-1 and TRBJ1-5, with TRBD1 matching 7 bases. The sample consisted of blood. CDR3 DNA sequence: TGCAGTGCTAGGCACAGGGGTAGCAATCAGCCCCAGCATTTT. Protein: CSARHRGSNQPQHF.